This TCR beta chain was profiled in a study of T cells in Graves' hyperthyroidism and ophthalmopathy. Whole-study context: Peripheral blood was acquired at first diagnosis, ahead of any therapy whatsoever.

This CDR3 is built from 16 residues. Trimming removed 5 bases at V and 1 base at J, with 14 bases between. The germline gives CDR1 MNHNS, CDR2 SASEGT. The study included ophthalmopathy patients with Clinical Activity Score at least 3, NOSPECS grade at least 4 and duration under 3 months. Not enrolled were patients with uncontrolled infection, other autoimmune disease, pregnancy or lactation. TCR beta CDR3 sequences were amplified from RNA transcripts. HTBI primers were used for first-round RT-PCR of the TCR CDR3. MiXCR, run by TCRdb on the multiplex PCR reads, gives a single entry per CDR3 protein. This table has 450,000 to 500,000 distinct CDR3 sequences, about 22% appearing once. This clonotype was observed many times.

The receptor was derived from a woman in her seventies with Graves' ophthalmopathy. The V and J genes are TRBV6-1 and TRBJ2-2; a weak D match, TRBD1 (5 bases). Sequencing input: blood. In nucleotides, the CDR3 is TGTGCCAGCAGTTCCTACGGACACCTGAACACCGGGGAGCTGTTTTTT. Protein sequence: CASSSYGHLNTGELFF.